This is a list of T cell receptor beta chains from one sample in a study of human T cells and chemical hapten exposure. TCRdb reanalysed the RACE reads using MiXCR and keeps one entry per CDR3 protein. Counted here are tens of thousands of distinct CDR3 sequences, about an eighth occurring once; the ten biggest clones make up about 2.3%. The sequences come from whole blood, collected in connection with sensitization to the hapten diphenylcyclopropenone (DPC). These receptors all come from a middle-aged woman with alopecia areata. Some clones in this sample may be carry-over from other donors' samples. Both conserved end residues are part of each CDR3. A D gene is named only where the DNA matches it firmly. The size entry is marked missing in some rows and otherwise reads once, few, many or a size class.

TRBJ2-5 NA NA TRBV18 TGTGCCAGCTCACCAAGGGGGGCGCGAGAGACCCAGTACTTC CASSPRGARETQYF
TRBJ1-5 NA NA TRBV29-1 TGCAGCGTTGTTCTCAGCACCTCCAATCAGCCCCAGCATTTT CSVVLSTSNQPQHF
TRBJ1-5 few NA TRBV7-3 TGTGCCAGCAGCCGTGAGGGGGACCAGCCCCAGCATTTT CASSREGDQPQHF
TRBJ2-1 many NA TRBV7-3 TGTGCCAGCAGCCTAACAGGGGCGGGGGATGAGCAGTTCTTC CASSLTGAGDEQFF
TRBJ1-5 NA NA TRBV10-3 TGTGCCATCAGTGAAATGGCGACAGTCAATCAGCCCCAGCATTTT CAISEMATVNQPQHF
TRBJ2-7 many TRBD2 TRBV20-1 TGCAGTGCTCCCTTCGGGGGGGACTACGAGCAGTACTTC CSAPFGGDYEQYF
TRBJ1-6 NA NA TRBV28 TGTGCCACACGCCCCGGGGGGCGAAATTCACCCCTCCACTTT CATRPGGRNSPLHF
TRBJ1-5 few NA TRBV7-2 TGTGCCAGCAGCCCGAGATCTTTAGTACCTCAGCCCCAGCATTTT CASSPRSLVPQPQHF
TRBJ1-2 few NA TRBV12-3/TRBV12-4 TGTGCCAGCAGTGCCTCCGGGGGATTTCATGGCTACACCTTC CASSASGGFHGYTF
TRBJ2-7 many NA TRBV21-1 TGTGCCAGCAGCAAAGTTGGGCTAGCTATCTACGAGCAGTACTTC CASSKVGLAIYEQYF
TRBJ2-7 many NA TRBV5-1 TGCGCCAGCAGCTTGGGGGACCCACGTCGGGAGCAGTACTTC CASSLGDPRREQYF
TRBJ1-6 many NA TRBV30 TGTGCCTGGCGGATACTCACGGGGAATTCACCCCTCCACTTT CAWRILTGNSPLHF
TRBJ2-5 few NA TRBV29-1 TGCAGCGTTGATGGGGGGCAAGAGACCCAGTACTTC CSVDGGQETQYF
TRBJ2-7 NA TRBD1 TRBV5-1 TGCGCCAGCAGCTTGGGCCAGGGGGCGAACGAGCAGTACTTC CASSLGQGANEQYF
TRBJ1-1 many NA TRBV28 TGTGCCAGCAGTTTAAGGGAGAGCGCTTTCTTT CASSLRESAFF
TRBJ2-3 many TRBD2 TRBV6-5 TGTGCCAGCACAACCGGGCTAGCGGGTGATACGTCTAACACAGATACGCAGTATTTT CASTTGLAGDTSNTDTQYF
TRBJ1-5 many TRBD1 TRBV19 TGTGCCAGTAGTATCGAAACAGGGGGCGTCAATCAGCCCCAGCATTTT CASSIETGGVNQPQHF
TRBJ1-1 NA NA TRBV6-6 TGTGCCAGCAGTTACTCCCCCCCGGGAACTGAAGCTTTCTTT CASSYSPPGTEAFF
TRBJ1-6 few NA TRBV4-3 TGCGCCAGCAGGGCACACTCGGGGGTTAATAATTCACCCCTCCACTTT CASRAHSGVNNSPLHF
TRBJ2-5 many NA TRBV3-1 TGTGCCAGCAGCCGGGACGGACGAGAGTGCTTC CASSRDGRECF
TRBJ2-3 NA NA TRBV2 TGTGCCAGCAGTGACCAGGATAGCACAGATACGCAGTATTTT CASSDQDSTDTQYF
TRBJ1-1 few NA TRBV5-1 TGCGCCAGCAGCTCCCGCGGGACTGAAGCTTTCTTT CASSSRGTEAFF
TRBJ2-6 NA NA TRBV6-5 TGTGCCAGCCTCAATACAGGCTCTGGGGCCAACGTCCTGACTTTC CASLNTGSGANVLTF
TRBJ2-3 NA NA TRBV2 TGTGCCAGCAGTGTAACCGGAACGCAGTATTTT CASSVTGTQYF
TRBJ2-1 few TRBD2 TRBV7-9 TGTGCCAGCAACCCTAGCGGGGGTCCTTTAGCCAAGGAGCAGTTCTTC CASNPSGGPLAKEQFF
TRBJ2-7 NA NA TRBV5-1 TGCGCCAGCAGCTCACACTCTTACGAGCAGTACTTC CASSSHSYEQYF
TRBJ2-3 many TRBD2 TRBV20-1 TGCAGTGCTACCTTACTAGCGGGAACAGATACGCAGTATTTT CSATLLAGTDTQYF
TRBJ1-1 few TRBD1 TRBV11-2 TGTGCCAGCAGCTTAGATGGACAGGGAAACACTGAAGCTTTCTTT CASSLDGQGNTEAFF
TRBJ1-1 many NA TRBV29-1 TGCAGCGTTCGACGGGGGACGTCGGTGACTGAAGCTTTCTTT CSVRRGTSVTEAFF
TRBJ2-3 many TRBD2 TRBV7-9 TGTGCCAGCAGCTTAAGGCCCCGGGCTAGCGGGAGCACAGATACGCAGTATTTT CASSLRPRASGSTDTQYF
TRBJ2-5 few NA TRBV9 TGTGCCAGCAGCGTAGAAGATTGGGATACCGAGACCCAGTACTTC CASSVEDWDTETQYF
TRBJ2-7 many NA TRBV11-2 TGTGCCAGCAGCTTAGATCGAAGGTCGCGCAAGTACTTC CASSLDRRSRKYF
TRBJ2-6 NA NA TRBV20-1 TGCAGTGCTAATCAGGGACAAAGCTCTGGGGCCAACGTCCTGACTTTC CSANQGQSSGANVLTF
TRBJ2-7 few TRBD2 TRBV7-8 TGTGCCAGCAGCTTAGGAGGGCGGGAGAGGCCCAACGAGCAGTACTTC CASSLGGRERPNEQYF
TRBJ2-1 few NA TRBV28 TGTGCCAGCGGAGGAGGGGGCAATGAGCAGTTCTTC CASGGGGNEQFF
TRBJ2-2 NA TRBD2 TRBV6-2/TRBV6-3 TGTGCCAGCAGCAATCCCCGCGGGACTAGCGGGAGTCCCGCGGGGGAGCTGTTTTTT CASSNPRGTSGSPAGELFF
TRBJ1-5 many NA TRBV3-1 TGTGCCAGCAGCCAAGTACGGGAGGGGGCCCAGCATTTT CASSQVREGAQHF
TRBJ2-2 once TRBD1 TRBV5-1 TGCGCCAGCAGCCCGGGACAGGGGGCAGGCGGGGAGCTGTTTTTT CASSPGQGAGGELFF
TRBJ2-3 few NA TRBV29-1 TGCAGCGTTGAATATGTCACAGATACGCAGTATTTT CSVEYVTDTQYF
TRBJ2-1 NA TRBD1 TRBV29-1 TGCAGCGGAAACAGGGGTTCGGGGAATGAGCAGTTCTTC CSGNRGSGNEQFF
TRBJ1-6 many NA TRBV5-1 TGCGCCAGCAGGCCCGTGGTGGAGCTTGATTCACCCCTCCACTTT CASRPVVELDSPLHF
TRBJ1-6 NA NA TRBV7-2 TGTGCCAGCAACTCCGGGGGACCCCTCCACTTT CASNSGGPLHF
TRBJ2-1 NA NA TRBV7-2 TGTGCCAGCAGCTTAGCGGGGAACTCCTACAATGAGCAGTTCTTC CASSLAGNSYNEQFF
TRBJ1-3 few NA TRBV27 TGTGCCAGCAGCCTCCTATCTGGAAACACCATATATTTT CASSLLSGNTIYF
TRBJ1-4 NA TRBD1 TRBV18 TGTGCCAGCTCACCTGGACAGGGTACTAATGAAAAACTGTTTTTT CASSPGQGTNEKLFF
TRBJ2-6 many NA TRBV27 TGTGCCAGCAGTGGGGGGGCCAACGTCCTGACTTTC CASSGGANVLTF
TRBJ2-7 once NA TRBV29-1 TGCAGGGTTGGAACTAGGGTCTCCTACGAGCAGTACTTC CRVGTRVSYEQYF
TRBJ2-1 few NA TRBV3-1 TGTGCCAGCAGCCAATCCGCGGGCTCCTACAATGAGCAGTTCTTC CASSQSAGSYNEQFF
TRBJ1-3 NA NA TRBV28 TGTGCCAGCACCCCGTCGGGGGGCGCAGGAAACACCATATATTTT CASTPSGGAGNTIYF
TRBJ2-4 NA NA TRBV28 TGTGCCAGCAGTTTGGGGGACATGCAGTACTTC CASSLGDMQYF
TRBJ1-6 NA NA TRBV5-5 TGTGCCAGCAGCACCGGGGGCAGGAGCGGATCACCCCTCCACTTT CASSTGGRSGSPLHF
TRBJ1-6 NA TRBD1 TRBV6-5 TGTGCCACCCAAATTCAGGGGGACCATCTAAATTCACCCCTCCACTTT CATQIQGDHLNSPLHF
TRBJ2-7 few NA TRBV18 TGTGCCAGCTCAATTGAACAGATCTTGACCTACGAGCAGTACTTC CASSIEQILTYEQYF
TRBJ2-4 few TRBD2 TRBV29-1 TGCAGCGTCCGACTAGCGGGAGGAAATGAGTACTTC CSVRLAGGNEYF